This TCR beta chain is from a study of T cells in Graves' hyperthyroidism and ophthalmopathy. Template material for amplifying TCR beta CDR3 regions consisted of RNA transcripts. An initial round of RT-PCR targeting the TCR CDR3 relied on the HTBI primer set. TCRdb independently ran MiXCR on the multiplex PCR reads; one entry per CDR3 protein. The repertoire has some 140,000 distinct CDR3 sequences, 22% of them found once; the top ten carry 67%. A few counts support this clonotype. Its antigen is unknown. A junction end diverges from the germline sequence, so it may reflect a read error. Study observations and caveats: From stable hyperthyroidism, ophthalmopathy was separated by a 13 V-J model.

There are 15 residues in the CDR3. Germline CDR1 and CDR2: MNHEY and SMNVEV (reference sequence). The gene calls are TRBV27 and TRBJ2-5; D is unresolved. The receptor comes from a woman aged 45-65 years with Graves' hyperthyroidism that later progressed to Graves' ophthalmopathy. The sequenced sample was blood. The CDR3 DNA follows: TGTGCCAGCAGTTTAGCAGCTAGGGCGTACGAGACCCAGTGCTTC. The encoded protein is CASSLAARAYETQCF.